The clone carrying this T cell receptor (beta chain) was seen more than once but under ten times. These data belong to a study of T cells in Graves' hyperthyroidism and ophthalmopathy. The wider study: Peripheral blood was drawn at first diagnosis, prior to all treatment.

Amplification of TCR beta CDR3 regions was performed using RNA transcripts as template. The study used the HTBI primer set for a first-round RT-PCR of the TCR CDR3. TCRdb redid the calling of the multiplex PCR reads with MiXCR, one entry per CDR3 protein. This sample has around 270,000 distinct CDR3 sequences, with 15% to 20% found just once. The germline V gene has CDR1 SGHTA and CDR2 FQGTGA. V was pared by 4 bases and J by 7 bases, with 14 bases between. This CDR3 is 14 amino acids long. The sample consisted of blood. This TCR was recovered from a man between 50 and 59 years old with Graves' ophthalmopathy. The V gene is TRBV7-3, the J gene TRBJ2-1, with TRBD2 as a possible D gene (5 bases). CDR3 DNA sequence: TGTGCCAGCAGCTCGCCCGCGGGCTCAAATGAGCAGTTCTTC. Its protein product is CASSSPAGSNEQFF.